This T cell receptor beta chain was captured in a study of blood T cells in healthy people across ages. Combining a sample-barcoded 5' primer with a J-beta primer mix, a second PCR ran for roughly 7 to 11 cycles. TCRdb processed the 5' RACE reads anew with MiXCR; each CDR3 protein has one entry. The data hold hundreds of thousands of distinct CDR3 sequences, with roughly half observed a single time. The CDR3 totals 17 residues. The V gene's germline CDR1 is KGHDR and CDR2 SFDVKD. Worth noting for this clonotype: Just one base apart from a much larger clone, this may be a read error.

The TCR was taken from a woman aged 80 or over in good health. This chain uses TRBV24-1 with TRBJ2-1; possibly TRBD2 for D (6 bases). The sample consisted of blood. CDR3 region: CATSDQAGRGSYTEQFF. In DNA, the CDR3 is TGTGCCACCAGTGATCAGGCGGGAAGGGGCTCCTACACTGAGCAGTTCTTC.